This is a list of T cell receptor beta chains from one sample in a study of T cells in Graves' hyperthyroidism and ophthalmopathy. TCRdb recomputed calls from the multiplex PCR reads with MiXCR, one row per CDR3 protein. In the table there are nearly 750,000 distinct CDR3 sequences, about 35% of which are singletons. Material: blood. All receptors come from a woman between 40 and 55 years old with Graves' hyperthyroidism. CDR3s include the opening cysteine and the closing phenylalanine or tryptophan. The order of the fields is V gene, D gene, J gene, clone size, CDR3 DNA, CDR3 protein. A D gene is named only where the DNA matches it firmly. Only some rows state a clone size, as once, few, many or a class for expanded clones.

TRBV12-3/TRBV12-4	-	TRBJ1-2	many	TGTGCCAGCAGCTTTGCCGGGGGAGGGAGCAACTATGGCTACACCTTC	CASSFAGGGSNYGYTF
TRBV5-5	TRBD1	TRBJ1-2	many	TGTGCCAGCAGCACCGGACAGGACGGGAGTGGCTACACCTTC	CASSTGQDGSGYTF
TRBV19	TRBD2	TRBJ2-7	many	TGTGCCTCTTCGTTTAGGACTAGCGACTCCTACGAGCAGTACTTC	CASSFRTSDSYEQYF
TRBV2	-	TRBJ1-2	-	TGTGCCAGCAGCACCCGACGGGAGGGTGGCTACACCTTC	CASSTRREGGYTF
TRBV7-9	-	TRBJ2-5	many	TGTGCCAGCAGCTTAGACTTGGAGCCACGGACCCAGTACTTC	CASSLDLEPRTQYF
TRBV10-1	-	TRBJ1-2	many	TGCGCCAGCAGTCATACCGGGACAAATGGCTACACCTTC	CASSHTGTNGYTF
TRBV10-2	TRBD2	TRBJ2-5	many	TGCGCCAGCAGTGAGTCGAGGAGGAGTAGCGGGGGGGTAAAAGAGACCCAGTACTTC	CASSESRRSSGGVKETQYF
TRBV7-2	-	TRBJ1-6	many	TGTGCCAGCAGCGCCCGGGCCGAGGGTTCACCCCTCCACTTT	CASSARAEGSPLHF
TRBV11-3	TRBD1	TRBJ1-6	few	TGTGCCAGCAGTCGAGAGGGACAGGTTGGATCACCCCTCCACTTT	CASSREGQVGSPLHF
TRBV11-2	-	TRBJ2-7	few	TGTGCCAGCAGCACCAGACTCGGCGGGGAGCAGTACTTC	CASSTRLGGEQYF
TRBV19	-	TRBJ1-1	-	TGTGCCAGTACCACCCCCAAAGGGATACCCACTGAAGCTTTCTTT	CASTTPKGIPTEAFF
TRBV7-9	TRBD2	TRBJ2-5	once	TGTGCCAGCAGCTTTCGACTAGCGGGATTAGGAGAGACCCAGTACTTC	CASSFRLAGLGETQYF
TRBV28	TRBD1	TRBJ2-7	-	TGTGCCAGCAGTCAGACAGGGGACAAGCAGTACTTC	CASSQTGDKQYF
TRBV11-2	TRBD1	TRBJ2-5	few	TGTGCCAGCAGCTTAGCAGGGGGCATGTGGGAGACCCAGTACTTC	CASSLAGGMWETQYF
TRBV7-9	TRBD1	TRBJ1-4	-	TGTGCCAGCAGCTTAGCGTCAGGGGGTTGGGGTAAAGAAAAACTGTTTTTT	CASSLASGGWGKEKLFF
TRBV7-2	-	TRBJ1-4	many	TGTGCCAGCAGCTTTCGGGGTGGGGATGAAAAACTGTTTTTT	CASSFRGGDEKLFF
TRBV29-1	TRBD1	TRBJ1-2	many	TGCAGCGTCGGTGACAGGGAGAGGTGCACCTTC	CSVGDRERCTF
TRBV6-6	-	TRBJ1-6	many	TGTGCCAGCAGCCCAGCGCAGAATTCACCCCTCCACTTT	CASSPAQNSPLHF
TRBV25-1	TRBD2	TRBJ2-5	few	TGTGCCAGCAGTGAATGGGGAGCGGGATCGTGGGGGACCCAGTACTTC	CASSEWGAGSWGTQYF
TRBV7-9	-	TRBJ2-3	-	TGTGCCAGCAGCTTAGCTGGGGATAGGGATACGCAGTATTTT	CASSLAGDRDTQYF
TRBV29-1	-	TRBJ1-2	many	TGCAGCGTTGAAGGCTGGGTCGGGAGCCGCTATGGCTACACCTTC	CSVEGWVGSRYGYTF
TRBV29-1	TRBD2	TRBJ2-7	-	TGCAGCGCCCTAACTAGCGGGAGGCCGGGGGAGCAGTACTTC	CSALTSGRPGEQYF
TRBV19	-	TRBJ1-1	many	TGTGCCAGTAAGAGCCGGGATGAGCACACTGAAGCTTTCTTT	CASKSRDEHTEAFF
TRBV7-8	-	TRBJ2-5	many	TGTGCCAGCAGCTTAGCCCGGGACTCGCCGGGGACCCAGTACTTC	CASSLARDSPGTQYF
TRBV7-9	-	TRBJ2-5	few	TGTGCCAGCAGCCTCAACAAGGACCAGTACTTC	CASSLNKDQYF
TRBV19	TRBD1	TRBJ1-5	many	TGTGCCAGTAGAAACACAGGGGTTAATCAGCCCCAGCATTTT	CASRNTGVNQPQHF
TRBV10-3	-	TRBJ1-2	-	TGTGCCACCGAAGAGGCGGGGACTGGAAACACCTTC	CATEEAGTGNTF
TRBV7-8	-	TRBJ2-7	many	TGTGCCAGCAGCTTAGGTACGGAGTCCTTTAGCTTC	CASSLGTESFSF
TRBV6-5	TRBD2	TRBJ2-7	-	TGTGCCAGCAGGGAAGAACTAGCGGGCTTTTACGAGCAGTACTTC	CASREELAGFYEQYF
TRBV7-9	-	TRBJ2-5	many	TGTGCCAGCAGCCCCATGGGCAGGGAGCAAGAGACCCAGTACTTC	CASSPMGREQETQYF
TRBV10-3	TRBD1	TRBJ2-2	few	TGTGCCATCAGTGCTTGGGGACAGGGCGTAAACACCGGGGAGCTGTTTTTT	CAISAWGQGVNTGELFF
TRBV7-2	-	TRBJ2-5	many	TGTGCCAGCAGACCCCCGGGGGCCACCCAGTACTTC	CASRPPGATQYF
TRBV7-9	-	TRBJ1-3	-	TGTGCCAGCAGTGGGGGCGGCGGAAGAGTCTCTGGAAACACCATATATTTT	CASSGGGGRVSGNTIYF
TRBV12-3/TRBV12-4	TRBD1	TRBJ1-6	few	TGTGCCAGCAGCATGCTACAGGGGTCGTTACATTCACCCCTCCACTTT	CASSMLQGSLHSPLHF
TRBV7-2	TRBD2	TRBJ2-3	-	TGTGCCAGCAGCTTAGGGGCTAGCGGGAGGTTAGATACGCAGTATTTT	CASSLGASGRLDTQYF
TRBV2	-	TRBJ2-7	many	TGTGCCAGCAGCCAGCAAGGGGGGGAATACGAGCAGTACTTC	CASSQQGGEYEQYF
TRBV7-2	-	TRBJ2-7	many	TGTGCCAGCAGCTTAGTTCTGGGGGCCGGATACGAGCAGTACTTC	CASSLVLGAGYEQYF
TRBV10-1	TRBD1	TRBJ1-6	-	TGCGCCAGCAGTCGGTTCGCAGGGGGGAATTCACCCCTCCACTTT	CASSRFAGGNSPLHF
TRBV20-1	TRBD2	TRBJ2-7	many	TGCAGTGCTAGAGCAGGCGGGACTAGCGGCTACGAGCAGTACTTC	CSARAGGTSGYEQYF
TRBV27	TRBD1	TRBJ2-7	-	TGTGCCAGCAGTCGAAAACGGGACAGAGGCTACGAGCAGTACTTC	CASSRKRDRGYEQYF
TRBV12-3/TRBV12-4	-	TRBJ2-5	few	TGTGCCAGCAGTTACCGCGGACAGAGTGGAGAGACCCAGTACTTC	CASSYRGQSGETQYF
TRBV6-6	TRBD2	TRBJ2-7	-	TGTGCCAGCAGTTACTCACCGGGAGGGTTCGAGCAGTACTTC	CASSYSPGGFEQYF
TRBV5-4	-	TRBJ1-2	many	TGTGCCAGCAGCTCGCCCCCGGGGGGAGTGGACTATGGCTACACCTTC	CASSSPPGGVDYGYTF
TRBV7-2	-	TRBJ1-1	-	TGTGCCAGCAGCCCGGGGGCCCTGAACACTGAAGCTTTCTTT	CASSPGALNTEAFF
TRBV15	TRBD1	TRBJ1-2	-	TGTGCCACCAGCAGCTTCCCGTGGACAGGGGGCTTCTATGGCTACACCTTC	CATSSFPWTGGFYGYTF
TRBV12-3/TRBV12-4	TRBD2	TRBJ2-7	once	TGTGCCAGCAGGAACGGGAGGGAGCAGTACTTC	CASRNGREQYF
TRBV25-1	-	TRBJ1-2	many	TGTGCCAGCAGTGCGATAGGGACCGCCGTGTATGGCTACACCTTC	CASSAIGTAVYGYTF
TRBV11-1	TRBD2	TRBJ2-3	-	TGTGCCAGCAGCACTCGACTAGCGGGAGAAGTAGATACGCAGTATTTT	CASSTRLAGEVDTQYF
TRBV24-1	TRBD2	TRBJ2-1	-	TGTGCCACCAGTGATCAAGGGACTAGCGGACGCCACTACAATGAGCAGTTCTTC	CATSDQGTSGRHYNEQFF
TRBV7-2	-	TRBJ1-2	-	TGTGCCAGCAGCTTAACACAGGGTTATGGCTACACCTTC	CASSLTQGYGYTF
TRBV27	TRBD1	TRBJ2-2	-	TGTGCCAGCAGTTTCAGCTCCGGGACAGGATACACCGGGGAGCTGTTTTTT	CASSFSSGTGYTGELFF
TRBV6-1	TRBD1	TRBJ2-7	-	TGTGCCAGCAACGACAGGGCCTACGAGCAGTACTTC	CASNDRAYEQYF